This T cell receptor beta chain was captured by sequencing in a study of CD8 T cells in Susac syndrome (dated by TCRdb to about 2019). For the wider study: Of the Susac syndrome patients who were sequenced, under ten were in clinical remission while more than five had clinically active disease. Whether CD8+ T cell activation and differentiation in Susac syndrome was antigen driven was tested using repertoire sequencing. Clonality of the CD8+ T cell repertoire was compared between eleven to twelve healthy donors, some 14 Susac syndrome patients and 15 or so multiple sclerosis patients. At blood withdrawal, Susac syndrome patients were either therapy-naive, taking corticosteroids (in some cases with IVIg as well), or taking IVIg alone.

Peripheral blood CD8+ and CD4+ T cells from healthy donors, Susac syndrome patients and multiple sclerosis patients were profiled using high-throughput TCR beta sequencing. The Susac syndrome patients fulfilled recently defined diagnostic criteria for definite or probable disease. Bulk CD8+ and CD4+ T cells were purified by magnetic negative isolation, while CD8+ TEMRA cells were enriched using FACS. Blood was collected in EDTA tubes and processed within 24 hours, with PBMCs isolated through density gradient centrifugation. PBMCs intended for TCR sequencing were cryopreserved in liquid nitrogen and were subsequently thawed in a 37 degrees C water bath. The sorted or isolated CD4+, CD8+ and CD8+ TEMRA cells had a purity of 90% or higher. RNA was extracted using the RNeasy kit, and roughly 0.5 to 1 microgram was reverse transcribed with random hexamers. The immunoSEQ multiplex PCR assay, which covers 54 Vbeta and 13 Jbeta segments, was used to amplify TCR beta CDR3 regions. Bias from PCR amplification was corrected by using a synthetic template baseline for primer optimization and for computational correction. Per the authors' processing: Reads were annotated to V, D and J genes per IMGT and analyzed with immunoSEQ Analyzer, keeping only productive sequences. Clonality was calculated as one minus the Shannon entropy normalized by log2 of the number of productive unique sequences. For each patient and control, public and private clones were evaluated within the 100 most prevalent clones. A clone was defined as Susac-specific if it was absent from the healthy and MS cohorts, from roughly 1,000 published viral clones and from other ImmuneACCESS disease sequences. TCRdb redid the processing of the public reads, applying fastp at Q25 and MiXCR, and retained in-frame beta chains. Each entry merges the rows of one CDR3 protein and shows their most common DNA and genes. The V and J calls follow TCRdb's processing rather than the paper's. The sample yields about 120,000 distinct CDR3 sequences; over 85% were counted once. The ten largest clones represent over 0.2% of the sample.

As for this clonotype: The clone's antigen remains unknown. Base quality data are lacking; no much larger clone is found one base away.

Unmatched junction bases come to 9, with V trimmed by 4 bases and J by 2 bases. The CDR3 has 16 amino acids, counting the end cysteine and phenylalanine. Only CDR3 DNA remains: 48 bases, in frame from the first base. Overall study results and their limits: In the total CD8+ and CD8+ TEMRA repertoires, around 17 and five Susac-specific public clones, respectively, were identified. Clonal expansion was observed in Susac syndrome CD8+ repertoires, with the highest expansion in CD8+ TEMRA cells and greater expansion in clinically active than in remitting patients. The TCR sequencing and HLA analysis was acknowledged to have included a relatively small number of individuals.

The receptor's source is a human donor with Susac syndrome. Source material: CD8+ T cells from PBMCs. Recombination linked TRBV12-3 or TRBV12-4 to TRBJ2-3, with 7 bases matching TRBD1. The CDR3 amino acid sequence is: CASSSWTGRATDTQYF. In nucleotides, the sequence is TGTGCCAGCAGTTCTTGGACAGGCCGAGCCACAGATACGCAGTATTTT.